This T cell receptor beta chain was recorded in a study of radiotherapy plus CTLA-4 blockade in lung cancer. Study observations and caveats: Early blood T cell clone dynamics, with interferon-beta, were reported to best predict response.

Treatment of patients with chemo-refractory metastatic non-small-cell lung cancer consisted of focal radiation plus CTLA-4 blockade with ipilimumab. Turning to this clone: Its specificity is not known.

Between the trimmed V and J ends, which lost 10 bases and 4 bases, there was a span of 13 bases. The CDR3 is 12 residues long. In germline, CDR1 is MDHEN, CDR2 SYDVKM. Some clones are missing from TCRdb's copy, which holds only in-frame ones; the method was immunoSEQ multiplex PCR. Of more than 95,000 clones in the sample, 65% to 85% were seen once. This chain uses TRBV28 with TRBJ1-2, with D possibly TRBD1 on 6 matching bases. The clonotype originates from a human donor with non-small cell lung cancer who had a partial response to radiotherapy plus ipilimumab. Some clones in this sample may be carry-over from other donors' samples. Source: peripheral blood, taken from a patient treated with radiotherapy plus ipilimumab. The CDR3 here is CATRTGIYGYTF. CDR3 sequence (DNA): TGTGCCACCCGAACAGGGATCTATGGCTACACCTTC.